The 29 T cell receptor beta chains reported below all come from one sample, sequenced in a study of T cells in tuberculosis. Data came from immunoSEQ multiplex PCR; TCRdb stores just in-frame clones and leaves some out. The table records about 43,000 clones, roughly 94% of them present only once. Sequencing was carried out using PBMCs. Source of these receptors: a donor aged 10-29 years with latent tuberculosis or without tuberculosis infection. Some clones in this sample may be carry-over from other donors' samples.

The genes are TRBV7-9 and TRBJ1-3; D might be TRBD1 (5 bases). The CDR3 sequence is 16 residues long. V gave up 3 bases and J gave up 2 bases, with 14 bases separating them. CDR1 is SEHNR, CDR2 FQNEAQ, per germline (reference sequence). The CDR3 DNA sequence: TGTGCCAGCAGCTTTTCCGGCGGCAGGGCTGGAAACACCATATATTTT. Its protein product is CASSFSGGRAGNTIYF.

This chain links TRBV28 with TRBJ1-2, with D perhaps TRBD1 (6 bases). Trimming shortened V by 8 bases and J by 7 bases, and 38 bases separated the two germline ends. Germline loops: CDR1 MDHEN, CDR2 SYDVKM. This CDR3 is built from 20 residues. The CDR3: CASVPQPGHQSTSMLSGYTF. In DNA form, the CDR3 reads TGTGCCAGCGTCCCTCAACCGGGACACCAAAGTACCTCTATGTTATCTGGCTACACCTTC.

The genes are TRBV19 and TRBJ2-7; 8 nucleotides agree with TRBD1. The CDR3 is made up of 14 amino acids. With V trimmed by 3 bases and J by 2 bases, 3 bases remained unmatched. Germline V gene sequence: CDR1 LNHDA, CDR2 SQIVND (reference sequence). The CDR3 DNA reads TGTGCCAGTAGTATCTGGACAGGGCCCTACGAGCAGTACTTC. As protein: CASSIWTGPYEQYF.

The rearrangement joins TRBV4-1 to TRBJ2-2, with TRBD1 matching over 7 bases. The germline V gene has CDR1 MGHRA and CDR2 YSYEKL. The CDR3 spans 14 residues. Unmatched junction bases numbered 4, after V lost 3 bases and J lost 6 bases. The CDR3 sequence: CASSQTGWPGELFF. CDR3 coding DNA: TGCGCCAGCAGCCAGACAGGGTGGCCCGGGGAGCTGTTTTTT.

This sequence joins TRBV9 and TRBJ2-2; 8 bases agree with TRBD1. V dropped 1 base and J dropped 5; count of bases not matched to a gene: 10. The CDR3 totals 17 residues. Germline CDR1 and CDR2: SGDLS and YYNGEE. The DNA of the CDR3 is TGTGCCAGCAGCGTATTAGGGCAGGGGGCGCGAACCGGGGAGCTGTTTTTT. This sequence encodes CASSVLGQGARTGELFF.

The V and J genes are TRBV4-3 and TRBJ2-2; TRBD1 agrees at 7 bases. This CDR3 spans 16 amino acids. The V gene end was trimmed by 4 bases and the J gene end by 2 bases; junction bases not matched to a gene: 7. Germline assignment: CDR1 LGHNA and CDR2 YSLEER. The CDR3 is CASSRSTGVNTGELFF. The CDR3, as DNA: TGCGCCAGCAGCCGCAGCACAGGGGTCAACACCGGGGAGCTGTTTTTT.

The V gene is TRBV6-6, the J gene TRBJ1-3, with D perhaps matching TRBD1 (6 bases). Germline V gene data show CDR1 as MNHNY and CDR2 as SVGAGI (reference sequence). The CDR3 length is 14 residues. V dropped 5 bases and J dropped 3 bases, with 11 bases sitting between them. The CDR3 loop is CASSPGTIGNTIYF. CDR3 DNA: TGTGCCAGCAGTCCCGGGACAATTGGAAACACCATATATTTT.

The rearrangement links TRBV6-4 to TRBJ2-3; the D gene is possibly TRBD1 (6 bases). Germline lookup yields CDR1 MRHNA and CDR2 SNTAGT. V dropped 3 bases and J dropped 3 bases, with 10 bases sitting between them. CDR3 length equals 14 residues. CDR3 nucleotide sequence: TGTGCCAGCAGTGATGACAGGAAAACAGATACGCAGTATTTT. Protein: CASSDDRKTDTQYF.

The rearrangement joins TRBV2 to TRBJ2-2; tentative D call: TRBD1 (6 bases). Per the germline V gene, CDR1 is SNHLY and CDR2 is FYNNEI. The CDR3 covers 17 residues. V gave up 6 bases and J gave up 0 bases, with 17 bases separating them. The CDR3 DNA reads TGTGCCAGCAGCCCTGACAGGTCAACATCGAACACCGGGGAGCTGTTTTTT. Amino acids: CASSPDRSTSNTGELFF.

The chain couples TRBV25-1 to TRBJ2-3; possibly TRBD1 for D (7 bases). This CDR3 has 17 amino acids. Germline assignment: CDR1 MGHDK and CDR2 SYGVNS. Trimming removed 1 base at V and 2 bases at J, with 16 bases between. This chain's CDR3 is CASSELVTGDSTDTQYF. CDR3 DNA: TGTGCCAGCAGTGAATTAGTAACAGGGGACTCCACAGATACGCAGTATTTT. The variable domain in full, completed from reference TRBV25-1 and TRBJ2-3, reads EADIYQTPRYLVIGTGKKITLECSQTMGHDKMYWYQQDPGMELHLIHYSYGVNSTEKGDLSSESTVSRIRTEHFPLTLESARPSHTSQYLCASSELVTGDSTDTQYFGPGTRLTVL.

The V call is TRBV7-2, the J call TRBJ2-1; a possible D gene is TRBD2 (6 bases). The CDR3 consists of 14 residues. The germline V and J ends were trimmed by 2 bases and 6 bases, with 11 bases remaining between them. Germline CDR1 reads SGHTA; CDR2 reads FQGNSA. Here the CDR3 DNA reads TGTGCCAGCAGCTTATCGGGGACTTTCAATGAGCAGTTCTTC. Translation gives CASSLSGTFNEQFF.

The rearrangement joins TRBV19 to TRBJ2-1; 11 bases fit TRBD2. Germline-derived CDR1 and CDR2 are LNHDA and SQIVND (reference sequence). The length of the CDR3 is 15 residues. J lost 7 bases, V lost 2 bases, and 4 bases had no gene match. The chain's CDR3 is CASSITSGSRNEQFF. Written as DNA, the CDR3 is TGTGCCAGTAGTATAACTAGCGGGAGTCGGAATGAGCAGTTCTTC.

This clone was detected a few times. The chain is built from TRBV29-1 and TRBJ1-1; no firm D call. Germline V gene data show CDR1 as SQVTM and CDR2 as ANQGSEA. CDR3 length: 11 residues. V lost 7 bases, J lost 1 base, and 7 bases lay in between. The CDR3 here is CSGAGNTEAFF. In DNA form, the CDR3 reads TGCAGCGGTGCAGGGAACACTGAAGCTTTCTTT. Variable domain in full (rest from reference TRBV29-1 and TRBJ1-1): SAVISQKPSRDICQRGTSLTIQCQVDSQVTMMFWYRQQPGQSLTLIATANQGSEATYESGFVIDKFPISRPNLTFSTLTVSNMSPEDSSIYLCSGAGNTEAFFGQGTRLTVV.

This chain joins TRBV7-6 and TRBJ2-5, with 8 bases that match TRBD1. There are 14 residues in the CDR3. Losses at the gene ends were 2 bases for V and 4 bases for J; bases not matched to a gene: 3. In germline, CDR1 is SGHVS, CDR2 FNYEAQ. CDR3: CASSLSRGLETQYF. As DNA, the CDR3 is TGTGCCAGCAGCTTATCCAGGGGGCTAGAGACCCAGTACTTC.

CDR3 protein: CASSQGQPYNEQFF. CDR3 DNA sequence: TGTGCCAGCAGCCAGGGACAGCCTTACAATGAGCAGTTCTTC. The rearrangement joins TRBV7-6 to TRBJ2-1; 7 nucleotides line up with TRBD1. Trimming cost V 5 bases and J 4 bases; bases outside gene matches: 5. CDR1 is SGHVS and CDR2 is FNYEAQ in the germline V gene. The CDR3 sequence is 14 residues long.

The rearrangement uses TRBV19 and TRBJ1-2; tentative D call: TRBD1 (5 bases). The germline CDR1 and CDR2 sequences are LNHDA and SQIVND (reference sequence). Trimming took off 5 bases at V and 2 bases at J, with 12 bases between the two ends. CDR3 length: 14 amino acids. CDR3 residues: CASSFGGINYGYTF. The CDR3 coding sequence is TGTGCCAGTAGTTTCGGGGGAATCAACTATGGCTACACCTTC.

V usage is TRBV7-4 and J usage is TRBJ2-1; 14 bases are shared with TRBD2. The CDR3 sequence is 18 residues long. V shed 4 bases, J shed 1 base, and the junction held 6 bases outside the gene matches. In germline, CDR1 is SGHVT, CDR2 SQSDAQ. The CDR3 is CASSSWTSGRWSYNEQFF. Here the CDR3 DNA reads TGTGCCAGCAGCTCCTGGACTAGCGGGAGGTGGTCCTACAATGAGCAGTTCTTC.

The chain is built from TRBV13 and TRBJ1-2, with TRBD1 identical over 9 bases. V shed 2 bases, J shed 6 bases, and the junction held 4 bases outside the gene matches. The CDR3 is 14 amino acids. Germline loops: CDR1 PRHDT, CDR2 FYEKMQ (reference sequence). The CDR3 DNA sequence: TGTGCCAGCAGCTTATACGGGACAGGGAATGGCTACACCTTC. Translation: CASSLYGTGNGYTF.

The chain carries TRBV6-6 and TRBJ2-3, with D possibly TRBD2 on 6 matching bases. The ends were cut back, 5 bases at V and 4 bases at J, with 19 bases in the middle. This CDR3 region has 16 residues. Germline V CDR1 and CDR2: MNHNY, SVGAGI (reference sequence). CDR3 residues: CASSPLPGVEADTQYF. CDR3 DNA: TGTGCCAGCAGTCCTCTCCCGGGGGTAGAGGCAGATACGCAGTATTTT.

The J gene is TRBJ2-1, the V gene TRBV12-5; 9 bases map to TRBD1. The CDR3 runs to 16 residues. Germline lookup yields CDR1 LGHNT and CDR2 FRNRAP. Trimming at V came to 5 bases and at J to 1 base, leaving 6 bases not matched to a gene. The CDR3 region has the DNA TGTGCTAGTGGTCCCGGGGACAGGGCATCCTACAATGAGCAGTTCTTC. Protein: CASGPGDRASYNEQFF.

Here the CDR3 reads CASSEVPGGGQPQHF. The CDR3 coding sequence is TGTGCCAGTAGTGAAGTTCCAGGAGGTGGTCAGCCCCAGCATTTT. The chain recombines TRBV19 with TRBJ1-5; D not certain. The germline V and J ends were trimmed by 5 bases and 6 bases, with 17 bases remaining between them. From germline, CDR1 is LNHDA and CDR2 SQIVND (reference sequence). The CDR3 contains 15 residues. The variable domain in full, with the rest retrieved from reference TRBV19 and TRBJ1-5, is DGGITQSPKYLFRKEGQNVTLSCEQNLNHDAMYWYRQDPGQGLRLIYYSQIVNDFQKGDIAEGYSVSREKKESFPLTVTSAQKNPTAFYLCASSEVPGGGQPQHFGDGTRLSIL.

The V call is TRBV4-2, the J call TRBJ2-6; 11 bases map to TRBD1. The germline gives CDR1 LGHNA, CDR2 YNFKEQ. The CDR3 covers 17 residues. J gave up 3 bases and V 2 bases, and 3 bases lay outside the gene matches. The CDR3 region is CASSQWDRGFGANVLTF. In DNA, the CDR3 is TGTGCCAGCAGCCAATGGGACAGGGGGTTTGGGGCCAACGTCCTGACTTTC.

The chain uses TRBV4-1 and TRBJ1-2, with D perhaps matching TRBD1 (6 bases). This CDR3 region has 17 residues. Germline V lookup: CDR1 MGHRA, CDR2 YSYEKL. V shed 0 bases and J shed 7 bases, with 21 bases lying between them. Here the CDR3 DNA reads TGCGCCAGCAGCCAAGATCGTAGACAGGTCCTCGGGGTTGGCTACACCTTC. This gives the protein CASSQDRRQVLGVGYTF.

This clone was observed a handful of times. The chain couples TRBV7-2 to TRBJ2-3, with a possible D match to TRBD1 (6 bases). Germline V gene lookup returns CDR1 SGHTA and CDR2 FQGNSA. This CDR3 has 13 amino acids. V gave up 5 bases and J gave up 6 bases, with 12 bases separating them. CDR3 nucleotide sequence: TGTGCCAGCAGCCCAACAGGGCCCGATACGCAGTATTTT. Residues: CASSPTGPDTQYF.

V usage is TRBV27 and J usage is TRBJ1-4, with D possibly being TRBD1 (6 bases). Germline loops: CDR1 MNHEY, CDR2 SMNVEV (reference sequence). The CDR3 is 14 amino acids. Trimming stripped 8 bases from V and 4 bases from J, with 14 bases between. As DNA, the CDR3 is TGTGCCAGCTCCCCGGCAGGGGTTAATGAAAAACTGTTTTTT. Protein product: CASSPAGVNEKLFF.

CDR3 in DNA: TGTGCCAGCAGCCCTCGGAGCCCCTTGTTCGGACAGCAGGGAACCGGGGGCTACACCTTC. Translated: CASSPRSPLFGQQGTGGYTF. The chain uses TRBV7-6 and TRBJ1-2; a weak D match, TRBD1 (6 bases). Germline-derived CDR1 and CDR2 are SGHVS and FNYEAQ. CDR3 length equals 20 residues. V dropped 5 bases and J dropped 8 bases, with 36 bases sitting between them. Supplemented by reference TRBV7-6 and TRBJ1-2, the full variable domain reads GAGVSQSPRYKVTKRGQDVALRCDPISGHVSLYWYRQALGQGPEFLTYFNYEAQQDKSGLPNDRFSAERPEGSISTLTIQRTEQRDSAMYRCASSPRSPLFGQQGTGGYTFGSGTRLTVV.

The chain links TRBV10-1 to TRBJ1-1, with D tentatively TRBD1 (6 bases). V was pared by 4 bases and J by 1 base, with 13 bases between. Germline assignment: CDR1 WNHNN and CDR2 SYGVQD (reference sequence). The length of the CDR3 is 15 residues. DNA for the CDR3: TGCGCCAGCAGTGGCCAGACAGGATCGAACACTGAAGCTTTCTTT. As protein: CASSGQTGSNTEAFF.

In its sample, this clone was seen once. The chain has TRBV9 and TRBJ2-7; 11 bases match TRBD2. J gave up 2 bases and V 3 bases, and 16 bases lay outside the gene matches. This CDR3 is built from 19 residues. Germline loops: CDR1 SGDLS, CDR2 YYNGEE. Here the CDR3 DNA reads TGTGCCAGCAGCGCCCTTGGGACTAGCGGAACCCTCCCAACCTACGAGCAGTACTTC. Amino acid sequence: CASSALGTSGTLPTYEQYF. The full variable domain, in which reference TRBV9 and TRBJ2-7 provide the parts outside the CDR3, is DSGVTQTPKHLITATGQRVTLRCSPRSGDLSVYWYQQSLDQGLQFLIQYYNGEERAKGNILERFSAQQFPDLHSELNLSSLELGDSALYFCASSALGTSGTLPTYEQYFGPGTRLTVT.

The chain combines TRBV2 with TRBJ1-5; tentative D call: TRBD1 (6 bases). The CDR3 runs to 14 residues. CDR1 and CDR2 from the germline V gene are SNHLY and FYNNEI. The V end was cut by 7 bases, the J end by 3 bases, with 13 bases between. The CDR3 loop reads CASNLQGNNQPQHF. The CDR3 DNA reads TGTGCCAGCAACTTGCAGGGGAACAATCAGCCCCAGCATTTT.